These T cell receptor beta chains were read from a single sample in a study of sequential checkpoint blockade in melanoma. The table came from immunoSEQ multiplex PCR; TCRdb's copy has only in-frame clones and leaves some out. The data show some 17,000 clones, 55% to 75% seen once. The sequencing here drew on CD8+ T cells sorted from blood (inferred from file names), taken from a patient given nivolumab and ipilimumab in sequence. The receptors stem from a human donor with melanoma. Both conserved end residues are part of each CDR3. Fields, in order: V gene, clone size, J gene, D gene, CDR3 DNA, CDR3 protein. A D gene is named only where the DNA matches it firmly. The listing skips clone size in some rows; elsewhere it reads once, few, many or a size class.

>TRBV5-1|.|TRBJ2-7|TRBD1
TGCGCCAGCAGCGGGGACAGGGACGGGTTCTCGGGCGAGCAGTACTTC
CASSGDRDGFSGEQYF
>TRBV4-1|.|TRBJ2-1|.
TGCGCCAGCAGCCAAGAACCAGGGGGGCGGTTCGATGAGCAGTTCTTC
CASSQEPGGRFDEQFF
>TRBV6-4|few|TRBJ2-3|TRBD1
TGTGCCAGCAGAGGGGACAGGGACACAGATACGCAGTATTTT
CASRGDRDTDTQYF
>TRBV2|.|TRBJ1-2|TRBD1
TGTGCCAGCAGTGAATTGGGGACAGGGGTTATCTATGGCTACACCTTC
CASSELGTGVIYGYTF
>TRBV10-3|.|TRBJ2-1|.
TGTGCCATCAGTGAGCCGACGACCCAAAAGCGGACTGAGCAGTTCTTC
CAISEPTTQKRTEQFF
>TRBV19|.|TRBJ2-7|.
TGTGCCAGTAGTATCGGCGCTAGCGTGCAGTACTTC
CASSIGASVQYF
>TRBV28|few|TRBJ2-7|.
TGTGCCAGCCGCCGGAGGGCTGAGACCTACGAGCAGTACTTC
CASRRRAETYEQYF
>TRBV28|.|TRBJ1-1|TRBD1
TGTGCCAGCAGTCCGGGACAGGGCCGGCCTGAAGCTTTCTTT
CASSPGQGRPEAFF
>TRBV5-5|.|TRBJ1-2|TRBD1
TGTGCCAGCAGCCCCGGACAGGGGGGCTATGGCTACACCTTC
CASSPGQGGYGYTF
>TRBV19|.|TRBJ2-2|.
TGTGCCAGTAGCCCCGGACATCCAGGGGAGCTGTTTTTT
CASSPGHPGELFF
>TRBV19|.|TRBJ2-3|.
TGTGCCAGTAGTATCCGGGGGTCCGGCACAGATACGCAGTATTTT
CASSIRGSGTDTQYF
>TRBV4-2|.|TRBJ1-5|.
TGTGCCAGCAGCCAAGATGGGGGGACGAGGCCCCAGCATTTT
CASSQDGGTRPQHF
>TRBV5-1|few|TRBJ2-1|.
TGTGCCAGCAGCCTGGACACAAATGAGCAGTTCTTC
CASSLDTNEQFF
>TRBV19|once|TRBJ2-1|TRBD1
TGTGCCAGTAGTACGGGACAGGGCTGGGATGAGCAGTTCTTC
CASSTGQGWDEQFF